This entry features one TCR beta chain sequence. The data are from a study of siplizumab effects on memory and regulatory T cells. Only in-frame clones appear in the TCRdb table, and some are missing; sequencing was by immunoSEQ multiplex PCR. The table has tens of thousands of clones, roughly 96% seen once; the top ten hold roughly 0.097%. CDR3 length equals 14 residues. Germline V lookup: CDR1 SGHTA, CDR2 FQGTGA. V lost 8 bases to trimming and J lost 5 bases; unmatched junction nucleotides: 9. The V call is TRBV7-3, the J call TRBJ1-1; 9 nucleotides agree with TRBD1. Source material: naive CD8+ T cells sorted from blood. The clonotype comes from a human donor in good health. The CDR3 DNA sequence: TGTGCCAGCCAAAATACAGGGGGCGAAACTGAAGCTTTCTTT. Protein product: CASQNTGGETEAFF.